This T cell receptor (beta chain) was identified in a study of vaccination and CD4 T cells after COVID-19. With the Oncomine TCR Beta short-read assay, DNA from cultured CD4+ T cells was sequenced. Using the QIAamp micro DNA kit, genomic DNA was extracted from the CD4+ T cells that had been cultured. TCRdb used MiXCR to reprocess the PCR reads, holding one entry per CDR3 protein. The sample yields approximately 9,700 distinct CDR3 sequences, about two thirds seen once. Study observations and caveats: The appearance of a median 86.3% of reactive clones in convalescent patients occurred only post-vaccination.

Only a few counts were recorded for this clonotype. The antigen is unknown. In germline, CDR1 is MNHEY, CDR2 SMNVEV (reference sequence). The CDR3 is 15 amino acids. Unmatched junction bases numbered 5, after V lost 2 bases and J lost 5 bases. Described treatment: roughly 11-day PBMC culture with coronavirus spike peptide pools or control peptides (ViraFEST assay). The ViraFEST method relied on peptide pools to expand antigen-specific T cells, followed by TCR sequencing. The gene calls are TRBV27 and TRBJ1-5, with 8 bases matching TRBD1. The specimen was CD4+ T cells from blood, cultured in vitro. The receptor was isolated from a human donor who had recovered from COVID-19. The CDR3 nucleotides read TGTGCCAGCAGTTTAAACAGGGGGTTTGATCAGCCCCAGCATTTT. Its protein is CASSLNRGFDQPQHF.